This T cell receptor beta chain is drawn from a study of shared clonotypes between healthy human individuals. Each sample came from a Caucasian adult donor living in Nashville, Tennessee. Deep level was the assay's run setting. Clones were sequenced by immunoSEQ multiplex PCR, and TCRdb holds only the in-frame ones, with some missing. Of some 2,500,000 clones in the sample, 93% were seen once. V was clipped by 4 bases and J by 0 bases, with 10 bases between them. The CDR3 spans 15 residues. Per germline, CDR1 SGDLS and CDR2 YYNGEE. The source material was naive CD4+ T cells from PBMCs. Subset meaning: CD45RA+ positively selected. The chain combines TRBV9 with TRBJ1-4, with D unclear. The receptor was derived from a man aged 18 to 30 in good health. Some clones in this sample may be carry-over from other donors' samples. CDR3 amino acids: CASSPGRSTNEKLFF. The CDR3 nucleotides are TGTGCCAGCAGCCCTGGGCGGTCAACTAATGAAAAACTGTTTTTT.